This is a list of T cell receptor beta chains from one sample in a study of shared clonotypes between healthy human individuals. The table came from immunoSEQ multiplex PCR; TCRdb's copy has only in-frame clones and leaves some out. Here the sample spans 2,500,000 or so clones, 85% to 95% being singletons. The sequencing sample was made of naive CD4+ T cells from PBMCs. The receptors stem from a young man in good health. Some clones in this sample may be carry-over from other donors' samples. CDR3s include the opening cysteine and the closing phenylalanine or tryptophan. Fields, in order: V gene, clone size, D gene, J gene, CDR3 protein, CDR3 DNA. A D gene is named only where the DNA matches it firmly. A row's size may be missing; if present it is once, few, many or a size class.

v_gene: TRBV30; abundance: .; d_gene: .; j_gene: TRBJ1-2; CDR3aa: CAWSRGLSDGYTF; CDR3nt: TGTGCCTGGAGTAGGGGCCTGAGCGATGGCTACACCTTC
v_gene: TRBV25-1; abundance: .; d_gene: .; j_gene: TRBJ2-7; CDR3aa: CASSHPGSQTYEQYF; CDR3nt: TGTGCCAGCAGCCATCCGGGGTCCCAAACATACGAGCAGTACTTC
v_gene: TRBV5-1; abundance: .; d_gene: .; j_gene: TRBJ2-2; CDR3aa: CASSLVARPPGGELFF; CDR3nt: TGCGCCAGCAGCTTGGTGGCTAGACCCCCCGGCGGGGAGCTGTTTTTT
v_gene: TRBV29-1; abundance: .; d_gene: .; j_gene: TRBJ2-1; CDR3aa: CSVEDPWTLANEQFF; CDR3nt: TGCAGCGTTGAAGATCCATGGACCCTAGCCAATGAGCAGTTCTTC
v_gene: TRBV6-4; abundance: .; d_gene: .; j_gene: TRBJ2-7; CDR3aa: CASRKTTHWEQYF; CDR3nt: TGTGCCAGTCGGAAGACAACCCACTGGGAGCAGTACTTC
v_gene: TRBV7-3; abundance: .; d_gene: .; j_gene: TRBJ2-7; CDR3aa: CASSLVGGPSYEQYF; CDR3nt: TGTGCCAGCAGCTTAGTAGGGGGACCCTCCTACGAGCAGTACTTC
v_gene: TRBV28; abundance: .; d_gene: TRBD2; j_gene: TRBJ2-1; CDR3aa: CASSGSGLAGGNSSYNEQFF; CDR3nt: TGTGCCAGCAGCGGGAGCGGACTAGCGGGAGGGAACAGCTCCTACAATGAGCAGTTCTTC
v_gene: TRBV19; abundance: .; d_gene: .; j_gene: TRBJ1-1; CDR3aa: CASSRGDLNTEAFF; CDR3nt: TGTGCCAGTAGTAGGGGGGACCTGAACACTGAAGCTTTCTTT
v_gene: TRBV2; abundance: .; d_gene: .; j_gene: TRBJ2-4; CDR3aa: CATALTNHNIQYF; CDR3nt: TGTGCCACCGCCCTCACAAATCACAACATTCAGTACTTC
v_gene: TRBV29-1; abundance: .; d_gene: TRBD1; j_gene: TRBJ2-2; CDR3aa: CSVDLRGRTGELFF; CDR3nt: TGCAGCGTTGATCTTAGGGGGCGAACCGGGGAGCTGTTTTTT
v_gene: TRBV5-1; abundance: .; d_gene: .; j_gene: TRBJ2-7; CDR3aa: CASSDPSYEQYF; CDR3nt: TGCGCCAGCAGCGATCCGAGCTACGAGCAGTACTTC
v_gene: TRBV30; abundance: .; d_gene: .; j_gene: TRBJ2-7; CDR3aa: CAWSLDSGLYEQYF; CDR3nt: TGTGCCTGGAGTCTGGATAGCGGCCTTTACGAGCAGTACTTC
v_gene: TRBV7-3; abundance: .; d_gene: TRBD1; j_gene: TRBJ1-5; CDR3aa: CASSLQGAGQPQHF; CDR3nt: TGTGCCAGCAGCTTACAGGGGGCAGGGCAGCCCCAGCATTTT
v_gene: TRBV25-1; abundance: .; d_gene: TRBD2; j_gene: TRBJ2-1; CDR3aa: CASSELVGASGYNEQFF; CDR3nt: TGTGCCAGCAGTGAATTAGTCGGGGCTAGCGGTTACAATGAGCAGTTCTTC
v_gene: TRBV6-6; abundance: .; d_gene: TRBD1; j_gene: TRBJ1-5; CDR3aa: CASSPQTGGYQPQHF; CDR3nt: TGTGCCAGCAGTCCGCAGACAGGGGGATATCAGCCCCAGCATTTT
v_gene: TRBV19; abundance: .; d_gene: .; j_gene: TRBJ2-7; CDR3aa: CASSIGGGGSYEQYF; CDR3nt: TGTGCCAGTAGTATAGGAGGCGGAGGCTCCTACGAGCAGTACTTC
v_gene: TRBV27; abundance: .; d_gene: TRBD1; j_gene: TRBJ1-5; CDR3aa: CASSQGAKYQPQHF; CDR3nt: TGTGCCAGCAGCCAGGGGGCTAAATATCAGCCCCAGCATTTT
v_gene: TRBV7-9; abundance: .; d_gene: .; j_gene: TRBJ1-5; CDR3aa: CASSLGAGGNNQPQHF; CDR3nt: TGTGCCAGCAGCTTAGGGGCCGGGGGGAACAATCAGCCCCAGCATTTT
v_gene: TRBV5-1; abundance: .; d_gene: .; j_gene: TRBJ1-5; CDR3aa: CASSLGDRSNQPQHF; CDR3nt: TGCGCCAGCAGCTTAGGGGACCGTAGCAATCAGCCCCAGCATTTT
v_gene: TRBV30; abundance: .; d_gene: .; j_gene: TRBJ2-5; CDR3aa: CAWSVGTQETQYF; CDR3nt: TGTGCCTGGAGTGTGGGCACTCAAGAGACCCAGTACTTC
v_gene: TRBV2; abundance: .; d_gene: .; j_gene: TRBJ2-2; CDR3aa: CASSLQGATTGELFF; CDR3nt: TGTGCCAGCAGCCTCCAGGGCGCCACCACCGGGGAGCTGTTTTTT
v_gene: TRBV9; abundance: .; d_gene: TRBD1; j_gene: TRBJ2-7; CDR3aa: CASSVGQGAYEQYF; CDR3nt: TGTGCCAGCAGCGTTGGGCAGGGGGCTTACGAGCAGTACTTC
v_gene: TRBV29-1; abundance: .; d_gene: .; j_gene: TRBJ2-1; CDR3aa: CSGARDSFSYNEQFF; CDR3nt: TGCAGCGGAGCCCGGGACTCGTTCTCCTACAATGAGCAGTTCTTC
v_gene: TRBV4-1; abundance: .; d_gene: .; j_gene: TRBJ1-5; CDR3aa: CASSQDGLIIKPQHF; CDR3nt: TGCGCCAGCAGCCAAGACGGTCTCATAATCAAGCCCCAGCATTTT
v_gene: TRBV6-1; abundance: once; d_gene: TRBD2; j_gene: TRBJ2-7; CDR3aa: CASSDPSGRREQYF; CDR3nt: TGTGCCAGCAGTGACCCTAGCGGGAGGAGGGAGCAGTACTTC
v_gene: TRBV27; abundance: .; d_gene: TRBD1; j_gene: TRBJ2-1; CDR3aa: CASSADRGIVGQFF; CDR3nt: TGTGCCAGCAGTGCGGACAGGGGAATAGTTGGGCAGTTCTTC
v_gene: TRBV28; abundance: .; d_gene: .; j_gene: TRBJ1-1; CDR3aa: CASVESRAAGVNTEAFF; CDR3nt: TGTGCCAGCGTCGAGAGCAGGGCGGCGGGGGTTAACACTGAAGCTTTCTTT